The sequence of this TCR beta chain was determined in a study of T cell repertoires in aging, cancer and after chemotherapy. Study summary: Glioblastoma patients receiving temozolomide-based therapy gave paired samples before and after chemotherapy. Study-wide findings and caveats: Compared with age-matched healthy donors, untreated hematological or solid cancer patients showed higher blood TCR clonality.

The germline gives CDR1 MNHNY, CDR2 SVGAGI (reference sequence). The CDR3 runs to 13 residues. Trimming pared 8 bases from V and 7 bases from J, leaving 15 bases between. In the case of this clonotype: Its antigen is unidentified.

Rearranged V-D-J TRB sequences were amplified with a mixed TRB-A/B primer pool. TCRdb passed the multiplex PCR reads through MiXCR, listing each CDR3 protein once. The sample lists around 2,000 distinct CDR3 sequences; about 23% were seen once. Amplification of TCR beta used genomic DNA extracted from peripheral blood. The sample consisted of blood. The rearrangement uses TRBV6-6 and TRBJ1-5; D is ambiguous. This TCR was recovered from a human donor with a solid tumor. The CDR3: CASGGAAGQPQHF. Here the CDR3 DNA reads TGTGCCAGCGGTGGCGCGGCGGGGCAGCCCCAGCATTTT.